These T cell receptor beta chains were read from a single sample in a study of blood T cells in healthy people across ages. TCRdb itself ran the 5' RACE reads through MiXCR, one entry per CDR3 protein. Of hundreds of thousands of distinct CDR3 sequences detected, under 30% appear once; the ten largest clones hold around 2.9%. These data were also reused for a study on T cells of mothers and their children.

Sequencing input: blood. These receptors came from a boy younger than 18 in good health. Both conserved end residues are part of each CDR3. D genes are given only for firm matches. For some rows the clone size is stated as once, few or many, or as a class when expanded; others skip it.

CDR3aa: CASSSQNEQFF
CDR3nt: TGTGCCAGCAGCTCCCAGAATGAGCAGTTCTTC
len: 11
d_gene: NA
abundance: NA
j_gene: TRBJ2-1
v_gene: TRBV11-2

CDR3aa: CASSVGQGIPGELFF
CDR3nt: TGCGCCAGCAGCGTGGGACAGGGCATCCCCGGGGAGCTGTTTTTT
len: 15
d_gene: TRBD1
abundance: few
j_gene: TRBJ2-2
v_gene: TRBV5-1

CDR3aa: CSVALTSGRTYNEQFF
CDR3nt: TGCAGCGTCGCACTGACTAGCGGGAGGACGTACAATGAGCAGTTCTTC
len: 16
d_gene: TRBD2
abundance: NA
j_gene: TRBJ2-1
v_gene: TRBV29-1

CDR3aa: CAREETQYF
CDR3nt: TGTGCCAGGGAGGAGACCCAGTACTTC
len: 9
d_gene: NA
abundance: many
j_gene: TRBJ2-5
v_gene: TRBV21-1

CDR3aa: CATSVRDTGELFF
CDR3nt: TGTGCCACCAGCGTCAGGGACACCGGGGAGCTGTTTTTT
len: 13
d_gene: NA
abundance: few
j_gene: TRBJ2-2
v_gene: TRBV15

CDR3aa: CASSRPDRNNEQFF
CDR3nt: TGTGCCAGCAGCCGCCCGGACAGAAACAATGAGCAGTTCTTC
len: 14
d_gene: NA
abundance: few
j_gene: TRBJ2-1
v_gene: TRBV7-3

CDR3aa: CASSFRLAGGPRYNEQFF
CDR3nt: TGTGCCAGCAGCTTCCGACTAGCGGGGGGCCCCCGCTACAATGAGCAGTTCTTC
len: 18
d_gene: TRBD2
abundance: NA
j_gene: TRBJ2-1
v_gene: TRBV5-5

CDR3aa: CASSRLAGGQRVYNEQFF
CDR3nt: TGTGCCAGCAGCCGACTAGCGGGGGGGCAGAGGGTGTACAATGAGCAGTTCTTC
len: 18
d_gene: TRBD2
abundance: NA
j_gene: TRBJ2-1
v_gene: TRBV6-2/TRBV6-3

CDR3aa: CASSLGGPGAKNIQYF
CDR3nt: TGCGCCAGCAGCTTGGGTGGCCCCGGGGCCAAAAACATTCAGTACTTC
len: 16
d_gene: NA
abundance: NA
j_gene: TRBJ2-4
v_gene: TRBV5-1

CDR3aa: CASSSRRLAGVNEQFF
CDR3nt: TGTGCCAGCAGTTCCAGGCGACTAGCGGGGGTCAATGAGCAGTTCTTC
len: 16
d_gene: TRBD2
abundance: NA
j_gene: TRBJ2-1
v_gene: TRBV12-3/TRBV12-4

CDR3aa: CSVTSGGRSSYEQYF
CDR3nt: TGCAGCGTAACGAGCGGAGGAAGGTCTTCCTACGAGCAGTACTTC
len: 15
d_gene: NA
abundance: NA
j_gene: TRBJ2-7
v_gene: TRBV29-1

CDR3aa: CASSERLASATGELFF
CDR3nt: TGTGCCAGCAGCGAGAGGCTAGCAAGTGCCACCGGGGAGCTGTTTTTT
len: 16
d_gene: NA
abundance: NA
j_gene: TRBJ2-2
v_gene: TRBV9

CDR3aa: CASSVEDSQETQYF
CDR3nt: TGTGCCAGCAGCGTAGAAGACTCCCAAGAGACCCAGTACTTC
len: 14
d_gene: NA
abundance: NA
j_gene: TRBJ2-5
v_gene: TRBV9

CDR3aa: CASSYSGPRYQETQYF
CDR3nt: TGTGCCAGCAGCTATAGTGGACCTCGGTACCAAGAGACCCAGTACTTC
len: 16
d_gene: NA
abundance: few
j_gene: TRBJ2-5
v_gene: TRBV7-3

CDR3aa: CASSFRGQGPANTGELFF
CDR3nt: TGTGCCAGCAGTTTCCGCGGACAGGGGCCCGCGAACACCGGGGAGCTGTTTTTT
len: 18
d_gene: TRBD1
abundance: NA
j_gene: TRBJ2-2
v_gene: TRBV6-5

CDR3aa: CASSLDLGGRLFF
CDR3nt: TGTGCCAGCAGCTTAGACCTCGGGGGACGGCTGTTTTTT
len: 13
d_gene: NA
abundance: NA
j_gene: TRBJ1-4
v_gene: TRBV7-9

CDR3aa: CASSPVGGTGIYNEQFF
CDR3nt: TGTGCCAGCAGCCCCGTGGGGGGTACCGGTATTTACAATGAGCAGTTCTTC
len: 17
d_gene: NA
abundance: NA
j_gene: TRBJ2-1
v_gene: TRBV7-3

CDR3aa: CASSPRRRGPGANVLTF
CDR3nt: TGTGCCAGCAGCCCACGGCGCAGGGGGCCTGGGGCCAACGTCCTGACTTTC
len: 17
d_gene: TRBD1
abundance: once
j_gene: TRBJ2-6
v_gene: TRBV7-2

CDR3aa: CASSAEGKETQYF
CDR3nt: TGTGCCAGCAGTGCTGAAGGAAAAGAGACCCAGTACTTC
len: 13
d_gene: NA
abundance: few
j_gene: TRBJ2-5
v_gene: TRBV2

CDR3aa: CATSERAGGNKQFF
CDR3nt: TGTGCCACCAGTGAGCGTGCTGGGGGCAATAAGCAGTTCTTC
len: 14
d_gene: NA
abundance: NA
j_gene: TRBJ2-1
v_gene: TRBV24-1

CDR3aa: CASSPTGRPSSYNSPLHF
CDR3nt: TGTGCCAGCAGTCCGACAGGGCGACCTAGCTCCTATAATTCACCCCTCCACTTT
len: 18
d_gene: TRBD1
abundance: few
j_gene: TRBJ1-6
v_gene: TRBV7-6

CDR3aa: CASRRGQGSSYEQYF
CDR3nt: TGTGCCAGCAGACGGGGACAGGGTAGCTCCTACGAGCAGTACTTC
len: 15
d_gene: TRBD1
abundance: NA
j_gene: TRBJ2-7
v_gene: TRBV6-2/TRBV6-3

CDR3aa: CASSPNANTGELFF
CDR3nt: TGTGCCAGCAGCCCCAACGCCAACACCGGGGAGCTGTTTTTT
len: 14
d_gene: NA
abundance: few
j_gene: TRBJ2-2
v_gene: TRBV7-3

CDR3aa: CASGLVKGISLYSNQPQHF
CDR3nt: TGTGCTAGTGGTTTGGTGAAAGGGATTTCCTTATATAGCAATCAGCCCCAGCATTTT
len: 19
d_gene: NA
abundance: few
j_gene: TRBJ1-5
v_gene: TRBV12-5

CDR3aa: CASSLGTSDEQFF
CDR3nt: TGTGCCAGCAGCCTTGGGACTAGCGATGAGCAGTTCTTC
len: 13
d_gene: TRBD2
abundance: NA
j_gene: TRBJ2-1
v_gene: TRBV7-2

CDR3aa: CASSLEGDGGPGYTF
CDR3nt: TGTGCCAGCAGCTTAGAAGGAGACGGAGGCCCTGGCTACACCTTC
len: 15
d_gene: NA
abundance: NA
j_gene: TRBJ1-2
v_gene: TRBV7-9

CDR3aa: CASSSPRDRFNEKLFF
CDR3nt: TGTGCCAGCAGCTCACCGAGAGACAGGTTTAATGAAAAACTGTTTTTT
len: 16
d_gene: NA
abundance: NA
j_gene: TRBJ1-4
v_gene: TRBV7-9

CDR3aa: CASRAYTEAFF
CDR3nt: TGTGCCAGCAGAGCGTACACTGAAGCTTTCTTT
len: 11
d_gene: NA
abundance: few
j_gene: TRBJ1-1
v_gene: TRBV12-3/TRBV12-4

CDR3aa: CASSKEKNTEAFF
CDR3nt: TGTGCCAGCAGTAAAGAGAAAAACACTGAAGCTTTCTTT
len: 13
d_gene: NA
abundance: NA
j_gene: TRBJ1-1
v_gene: TRBV12-3/TRBV12-4

CDR3aa: CASRSSGRGETQYF
CDR3nt: TGTGCCAGCAGATCATCGGGTCGGGGGGAGACCCAGTACTTC
len: 14
d_gene: NA
abundance: NA
j_gene: TRBJ2-5
v_gene: TRBV7-9

CDR3aa: CASSPGQNGYTF
CDR3nt: TGTGCCAGCTCACCGGGACAGAATGGCTACACCTTC
len: 12
d_gene: TRBD1
abundance: few
j_gene: TRBJ1-2
v_gene: TRBV18

CDR3aa: CASSFVSNTGELFF
CDR3nt: TGCGCCAGCAGCTTTGTCTCGAACACCGGGGAGCTGTTTTTT
len: 14
d_gene: NA
abundance: NA
j_gene: TRBJ2-2
v_gene: TRBV5-1

CDR3aa: CVISQGQDRLLAKNIQYF
CDR3nt: TGTGTCATCAGTCAGGGACAGGATAGATTACTAGCCAAAAACATTCAGTACTTC
len: 18
d_gene: TRBD1
abundance: NA
j_gene: TRBJ2-4
v_gene: TRBV10-3

CDR3aa: CASSLGGGGQGTQYF
CDR3nt: TGCGCCAGCAGCTTGGGCGGGGGTGGCCAAGGGACCCAGTACTTC
len: 15
d_gene: TRBD2
abundance: NA
j_gene: TRBJ2-5
v_gene: TRBV5-1

CDR3aa: CASSLGGVGQETQHF
CDR3nt: TGCGCCAGCAGCTTGGGGGGTGTAGGCCAAGAGACCCAGCACTTC
len: 15
d_gene: NA
abundance: few
j_gene: TRBJ2-5
v_gene: TRBV5-1

CDR3aa: CASSTGQGHTEAFF
CDR3nt: TGTGCCAGCAGCACCGGACAGGGGCACACTGAAGCTTTCTTT
len: 14
d_gene: TRBD1
abundance: once
j_gene: TRBJ1-1
v_gene: TRBV9

CDR3aa: CAAASGSTDTQYF
CDR3nt: TGTGCCGCGGCTAGCGGAAGCACAGATACGCAGTATTTT
len: 13
d_gene: TRBD2
abundance: NA
j_gene: TRBJ2-3
v_gene: TRBV2

CDR3aa: CAIGPGDRDHSEQYF
CDR3nt: TGTGCCATCGGTCCGGGGGACAGGGATCATAGCGAGCAGTACTTC
len: 15
d_gene: TRBD1
abundance: NA
j_gene: TRBJ2-7
v_gene: TRBV28

CDR3aa: CASKGGTGINQPQHF
CDR3nt: TGTGCCAGTAAAGGCGGGACAGGGATCAATCAGCCCCAGCATTTT
len: 15
d_gene: TRBD1
abundance: NA
j_gene: TRBJ1-5
v_gene: TRBV19

CDR3aa: CASMSGQGPNYGYTF
CDR3nt: TGTGCCAGCATGAGCGGACAGGGCCCTAACTATGGCTACACCTTC
len: 15
d_gene: TRBD1
abundance: NA
j_gene: TRBJ1-2
v_gene: TRBV6-5